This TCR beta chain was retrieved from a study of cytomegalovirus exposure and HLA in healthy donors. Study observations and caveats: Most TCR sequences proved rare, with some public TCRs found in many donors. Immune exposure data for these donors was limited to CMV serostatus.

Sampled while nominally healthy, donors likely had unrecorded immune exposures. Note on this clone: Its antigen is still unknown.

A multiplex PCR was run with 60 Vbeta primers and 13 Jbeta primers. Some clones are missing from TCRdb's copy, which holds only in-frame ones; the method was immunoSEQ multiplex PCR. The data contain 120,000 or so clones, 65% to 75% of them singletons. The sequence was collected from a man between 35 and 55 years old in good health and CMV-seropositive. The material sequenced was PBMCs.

The CDR3 DNA is TGTGCCAGCAGTTCCGGGACTAGCGCACACAATGAGCAGTTCTTC. Protein product: CASSSGTSAHNEQFF. The chain couples TRBV27 to TRBJ2-1; 10 bases agree with TRBD2. The CDR3 length is 15 residues. CDR1 and CDR2 from the germline V gene are MNHEY and SMNVEV (reference sequence). After removal of 4 bases from V and 5 bases from J, the junction contained 5 bases not matched to a gene.